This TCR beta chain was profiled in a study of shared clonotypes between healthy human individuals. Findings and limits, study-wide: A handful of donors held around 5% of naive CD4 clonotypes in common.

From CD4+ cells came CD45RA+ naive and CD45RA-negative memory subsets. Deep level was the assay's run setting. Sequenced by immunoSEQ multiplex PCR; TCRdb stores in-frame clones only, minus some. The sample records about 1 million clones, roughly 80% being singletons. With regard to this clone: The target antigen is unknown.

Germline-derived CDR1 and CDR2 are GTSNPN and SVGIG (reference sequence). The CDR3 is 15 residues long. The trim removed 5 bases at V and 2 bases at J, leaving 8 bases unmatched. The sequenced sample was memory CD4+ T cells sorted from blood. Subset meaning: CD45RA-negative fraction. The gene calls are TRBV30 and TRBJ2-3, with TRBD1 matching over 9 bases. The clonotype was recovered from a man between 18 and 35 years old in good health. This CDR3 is CAWATGQGNTDTQYF. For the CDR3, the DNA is TGTGCCTGGGCCACGGGACAGGGAAACACAGATACGCAGTATTTT.